This T cell receptor beta chain was documented in a study of patients and donors after allogeneic stem cell transplantation (dated by TCRdb to 2020 to 2021). This clonotype showed up many times. The target of this receptor is not known. No base quality information exists; no much larger clone differs at one position. The CDR1 and CDR2 encoded by the germline V gene (reference sequence) are LNHDA and SQIVND. Including cysteine and phenylalanine, the CDR3 has 13 amino acids. Only CDR3 DNA remains: 39 bases, in frame from the first base. V is clipped by 10 bases and J by 1 base, and the sequence between their germline boundaries is 13 bases long. The library was made by RT-PCR. The sequencer listed for this sample is NextSeq 550. TCRdb applied fastp at Q25 and MiXCR to the public reads, then kept only in-frame beta chains. Entries that share a CDR3 protein sequence are merged under the most common genes and DNA. For this sample the table gives about 87,000 distinct CDR3 sequences, of which 5% were detected only once. Together, the top ten hold less than 3% of the sample.

The sequence came from a human donor who was either an allogeneic HSCT recipient or a stem cell or donor lymphocyte infusion donor (not recorded which). It is not recorded whose cells these are; they may come from a transplant donor. The sample consisted of blood, either unsorted or a sorted T cell fraction (not recorded which). The chain was built from TRBV19 and TRBJ1-1, with the D gene call left open. CDR3 region: CATSRASNTEAFF. DNA sequence: TGTGCCACCTCAAGGGCTTCGAACACTGAAGCTTTCTTT.